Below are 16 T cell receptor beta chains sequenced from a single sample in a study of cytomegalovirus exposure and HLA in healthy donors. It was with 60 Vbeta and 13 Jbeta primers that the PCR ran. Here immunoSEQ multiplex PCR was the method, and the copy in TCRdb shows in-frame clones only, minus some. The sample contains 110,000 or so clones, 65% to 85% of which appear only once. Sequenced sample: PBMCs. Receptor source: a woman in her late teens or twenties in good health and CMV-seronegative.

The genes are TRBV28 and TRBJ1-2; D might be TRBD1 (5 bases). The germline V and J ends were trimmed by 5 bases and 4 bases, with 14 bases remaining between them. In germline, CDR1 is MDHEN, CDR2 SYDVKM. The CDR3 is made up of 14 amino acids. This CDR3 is CASSPPREPYGYTF. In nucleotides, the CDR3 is TGTGCCAGCAGTCCACCCAGGGAACCCTATGGCTACACCTTC.

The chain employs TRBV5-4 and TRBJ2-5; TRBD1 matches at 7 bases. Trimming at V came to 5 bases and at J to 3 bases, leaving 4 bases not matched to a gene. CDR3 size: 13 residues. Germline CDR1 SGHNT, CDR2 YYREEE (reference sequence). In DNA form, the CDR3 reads TGTGCCAGCAGAGCTGGGACAGAAGAGACCCAGTACTTC. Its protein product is CASRAGTEETQYF.

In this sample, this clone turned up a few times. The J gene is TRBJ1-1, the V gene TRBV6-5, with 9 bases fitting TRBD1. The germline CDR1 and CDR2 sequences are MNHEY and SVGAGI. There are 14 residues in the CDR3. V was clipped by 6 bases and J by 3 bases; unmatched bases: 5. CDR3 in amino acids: CASSPRTGDTEAFF. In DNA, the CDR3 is TGTGCCAGCAGCCCAAGGACAGGGGACACTGAAGCTTTCTTT.

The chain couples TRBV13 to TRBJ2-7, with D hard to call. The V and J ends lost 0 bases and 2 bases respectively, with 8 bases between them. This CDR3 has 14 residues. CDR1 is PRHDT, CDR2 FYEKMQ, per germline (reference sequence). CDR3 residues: CASSLGRVPYEQYF. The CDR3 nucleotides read TGTGCCAGCAGCTTAGGCCGGGTGCCCTACGAGCAGTACTTC.

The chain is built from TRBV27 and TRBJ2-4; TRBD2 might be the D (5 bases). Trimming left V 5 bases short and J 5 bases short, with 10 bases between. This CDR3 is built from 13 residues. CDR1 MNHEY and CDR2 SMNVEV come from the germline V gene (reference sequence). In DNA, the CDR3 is TGTGCCAGCAGTCTACTAGGCCAAAACATTCAGTACTTC. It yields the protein CASSLLGQNIQYF.

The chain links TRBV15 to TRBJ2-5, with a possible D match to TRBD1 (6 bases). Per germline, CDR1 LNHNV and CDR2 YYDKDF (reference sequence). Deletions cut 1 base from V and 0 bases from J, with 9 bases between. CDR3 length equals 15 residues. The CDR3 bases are TGTGCCACCAGCAGAGCCACAGGGTACCAAGAGACCCAGTACTTC. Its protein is CATSRATGYQETQYF.

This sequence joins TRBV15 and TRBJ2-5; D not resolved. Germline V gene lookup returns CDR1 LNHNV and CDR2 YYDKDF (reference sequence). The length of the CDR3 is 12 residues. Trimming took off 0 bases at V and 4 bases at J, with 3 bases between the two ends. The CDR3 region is CATSRDRETQYF. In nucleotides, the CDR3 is TGTGCCACCAGCAGAGATAGAGAGACCCAGTACTTC.

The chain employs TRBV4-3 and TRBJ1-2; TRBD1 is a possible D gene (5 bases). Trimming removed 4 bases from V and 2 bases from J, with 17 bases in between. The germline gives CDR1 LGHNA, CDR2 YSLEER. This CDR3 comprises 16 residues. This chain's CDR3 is CASSPFERQINYGYTF. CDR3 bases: TGCGCCAGCAGCCCGTTTGAGAGACAGATAAACTATGGCTACACCTTC.

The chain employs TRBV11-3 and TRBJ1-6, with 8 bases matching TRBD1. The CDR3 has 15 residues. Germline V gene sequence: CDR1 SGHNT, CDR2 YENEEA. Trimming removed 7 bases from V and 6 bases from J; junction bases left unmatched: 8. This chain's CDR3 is CASTPTGETNSPLHF. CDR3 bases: TGTGCCAGCACCCCGACAGGGGAGACTAATTCACCCCTCCACTTT.

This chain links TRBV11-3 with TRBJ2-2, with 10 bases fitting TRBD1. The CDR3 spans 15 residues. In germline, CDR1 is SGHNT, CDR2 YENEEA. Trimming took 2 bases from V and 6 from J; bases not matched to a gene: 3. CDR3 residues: CASSLRTGGSGELFF. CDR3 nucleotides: TGTGCCAGCAGCTTACGGACAGGGGGTTCCGGGGAGCTGTTTTTT.

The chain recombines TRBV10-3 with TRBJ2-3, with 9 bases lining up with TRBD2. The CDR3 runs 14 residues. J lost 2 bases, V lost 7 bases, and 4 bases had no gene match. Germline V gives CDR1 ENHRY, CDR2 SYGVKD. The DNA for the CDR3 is TGTGCCATCAAGACTAGCGGCAACACAGATACGCAGTATTTT. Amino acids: CAIKTSGNTDTQYF.

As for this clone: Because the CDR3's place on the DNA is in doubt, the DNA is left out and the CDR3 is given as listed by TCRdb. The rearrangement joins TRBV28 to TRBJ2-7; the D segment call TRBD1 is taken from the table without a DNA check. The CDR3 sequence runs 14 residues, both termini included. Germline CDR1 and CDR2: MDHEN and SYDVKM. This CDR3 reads CASSSGQGVSQQYF.

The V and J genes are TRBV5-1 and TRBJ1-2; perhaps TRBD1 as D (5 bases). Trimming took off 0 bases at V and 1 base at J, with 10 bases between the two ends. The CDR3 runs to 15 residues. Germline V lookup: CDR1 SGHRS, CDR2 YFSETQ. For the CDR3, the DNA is TGCGCCAGCAGCTTGGGTCAGGGATATAACTATGGCTACACCTTC. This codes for CASSLGQGYNYGYTF.

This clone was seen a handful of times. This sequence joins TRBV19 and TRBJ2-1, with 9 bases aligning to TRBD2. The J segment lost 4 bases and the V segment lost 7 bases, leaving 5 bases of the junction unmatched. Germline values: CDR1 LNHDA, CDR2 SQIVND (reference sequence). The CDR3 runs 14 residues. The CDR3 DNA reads TGTGCCAGTACTCTAGCGGGGACATACAATGAGCAGTTCTTC. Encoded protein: CASTLAGTYNEQFF.

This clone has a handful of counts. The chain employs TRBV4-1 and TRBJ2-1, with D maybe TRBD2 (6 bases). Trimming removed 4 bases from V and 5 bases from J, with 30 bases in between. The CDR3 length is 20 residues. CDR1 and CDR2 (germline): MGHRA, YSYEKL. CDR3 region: CASSLKIGWGTGRLNNEQFF. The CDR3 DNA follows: TGCGCCAGCAGCCTTAAAATCGGGTGGGGTACCGGGAGACTGAACAATGAGCAGTTCTTC.

CDR3 residues: CASSFPGGGYNEQYF. The CDR3 bases are TGTGCCAGCAGCTTTCCGGGAGGAGGGTACAACGAGCAGTACTTC. The chain joins TRBV7-2 to TRBJ2-7; 7 bases fit TRBD2. The junction had 10 bases not matched to a gene; V was cut back by 3 bases and J by 5 bases. The CDR3 is 15 residues long. Looked up from germline, CDR1 is SGHTA and CDR2 is FQGNSA.